Listed below are T cell receptor beta chains from one sample, sequenced in a study of OX40 agonist ivuxolimab in advanced cancers. The assay was immunoSEQ multiplex PCR, and TCRdb's table has in-frame clones only and misses some. The sample has about 110,000 clones, about 91% seen once. The specimen was CD4+ or CD8+ T cells sorted from blood, collected in a trial of the OX40 agonist ivuxolimab. These receptors were taken from an adult with an advanced solid tumor such as melanoma, head and neck, liver or kidney cancer. Each CDR3 is given with its conserved first and last residue. The D gene is left open where the match is weak. Part of the rows lack a size; the others show once, few, many or a class for expanded clones.

V	J	size	D	CDR3	DNA
TRBV19	TRBJ2-5	.	TRBD2	CASSPLAGPRGETQYF	TGTGCCAGTAGCCCCCTAGCGGGCCCGAGGGGGGAGACCCAGTACTTC
TRBV29-1	TRBJ2-7	.	.	CSVGTEQYF	TGCAGCGTTGGGACCGAGCAGTACTTC
TRBV5-1	TRBJ1-6	.	TRBD1	CASSSKTGDSVYSPLHF	TGCGCCAGCAGTTCAAAAACCGGGGACAGCGTATATTCACCCCTCCACTTT
TRBV28	TRBJ1-2	.	.	CASKGGLYYGYTF	TGTGCCAGCAAAGGAGGGCTTTACTATGGCTACACCTTC
TRBV7-8	TRBJ1-1	.	TRBD1	CASSLVGGREAFF	TGTGCCAGCAGCTTAGTAGGGGGCCGGGAAGCTTTCTTT
TRBV2	TRBJ2-3	.	.	CASRISVTDTQYF	TGTGCCAGCAGAATTAGCGTCACAGATACGCAGTATTTT
TRBV5-1	TRBJ2-5	.	TRBD2	CASSLRLAGGAETQYF	TGCGCCAGCAGCTTGCGACTAGCGGGAGGGGCGGAGACCCAGTACTTC
TRBV6-6	TRBJ1-2	once	.	CASSYSTGLYGYTF	TGTGCCAGCAGTTACTCGACAGGCCTCTATGGCTACACCTTC
TRBV18	TRBJ2-5	.	.	CASSPSPGETQYF	TGTGCCAGCTCCCCTAGTCCGGGGGAGACCCAGTACTTC
TRBV11-1	TRBJ2-5	.	.	CASTPLGVGFGYQETQYF	TGTGCCAGCACCCCCCTGGGGGTTGGATTCGGATACCAAGAGACCCAGTACTTC
TRBV2	TRBJ1-2	few	TRBD1	CASQYSSAGQEGYTF	TGTGCCAGCCAATACTCCTCCGCAGGACAGGAAGGCTACACCTTC
TRBV6-5	TRBJ2-6	.	.	CASSERGSGANVLTF	TGTGCCAGCAGCGAACGCGGCTCTGGGGCCAACGTCCTGACTTTC
TRBV19	TRBJ2-6	.	.	CASSPDNSGANVLTF	TGTGCCAGTAGTCCGGACAACTCTGGGGCCAACGTCCTGACTTTC
TRBV6-6	TRBJ2-5	.	.	CASSYSGGEETQYF	TGTGCCAGCAGTTACTCGGGCGGGGAAGAGACCCAGTACTTC
TRBV6-5	TRBJ2-7	once	.	CASSRRGPNYEQYF	TGTGCCAGCAGCCGCCGGGGCCCGAACTACGAGCAGTACTTC
TRBV6-6	TRBJ2-3	.	TRBD1	CASIFRGPSTDTQYF	TGTGCCAGCATCTTCAGGGGGCCTAGCACAGATACGCAGTATTTT
TRBV13	TRBJ2-7	.	.	CASSLREKAYEQYF	TGTGCCAGCAGCTTAAGGGAGAAAGCCTACGAGCAGTACTTC
TRBV30	TRBJ2-5	.	TRBD2	CAGHQAGGKETQYF	TGTGCCGGACATCAAGCGGGGGGCAAAGAGACCCAGTACTTC
TRBV5-6	TRBJ1-2	.	.	CASSPSVNYGYTF	TGTGCCAGCAGCCCCAGCGTTAACTATGGCTACACCTTC
TRBV9	TRBJ2-7	.	TRBD2	CASSGSAGGRAYEQYF	TGTGCCAGCAGCGGAAGCGCGGGCGGGAGGGCGTACGAGCAGTACTTC
TRBV5-4	TRBJ1-2	.	.	CASSRSRGGYTF	TGTGCCAGCAGCAGGTCCAGGGGTGGCTACACCTTC
TRBV6-5	TRBJ2-3	.	.	CASSWGPPWADTQYF	TGTGCCAGCAGTTGGGGACCCCCTTGGGCAGATACGCAGTATTTT
TRBV5-1	TRBJ2-3	.	TRBD2	CASRGAGVIGTDTQYF	TGCGCCAGCCGCGGCGCGGGGGTCATAGGCACAGATACGCAGTATTTT
TRBV4-1	TRBJ2-7	once	.	CASSQAEGGDEQYF	TGCGCCAGCAGCCAAGCCGAGGGGGGGGACGAGCAGTACTTC
TRBV29-1	TRBJ2-3	once	TRBD1	CSGDRETDTQYF	TGCAGCGGGGACAGGGAGACAGATACGCAGTATTTT
TRBV5-4	TRBJ1-3	.	.	CASSPGGNSGNTIYF	TGTGCCAGCAGCCCCGGAGGTAACTCTGGAAACACCATATATTTT
TRBV27	TRBJ2-3	.	TRBD2	CARGTTDTQYF	TGTGCGCGGGGGACCACAGATACGCAGTATTTT
TRBV25-1	TRBJ1-1	.	.	CASSEYGRNTEAFF	TGTGCCAGCAGTGAATATGGGAGGAACACTGAAGCTTTCTTT
TRBV19	TRBJ1-2	.	.	CASSIRTYGYTF	TGTGCCAGTAGTATTCGCACTTATGGCTACACCTTC
TRBV7-9	TRBJ1-1	.	.	CASSSNRVNTEAFF	TGTGCCAGCAGCTCCAATAGGGTAAACACTGAAGCTTTCTTT
TRBV13	TRBJ2-2	.	.	CASSFLRGPGTGELFF	TGTGCCAGCAGCTTTTTAAGGGGCCCGGGCACCGGGGAGCTGTTTTTT
TRBV2	TRBJ1-5	.	TRBD1	CASNDRENQPQHF	TGTGCCAGCAACGACAGGGAAAACCAGCCCCAGCATTTT
TRBV29-1	TRBJ1-1	.	.	CSVVRGLNTEAFF	TGCAGCGTTGTGCGGGGCTTGAACACTGAAGCTTTCTTT
TRBV6-5	TRBJ2-7	once	TRBD1	CASRADRDRVYEQYF	TGTGCCAGCAGAGCGGACCGGGACAGAGTGTACGAGCAGTACTTC
TRBV30	TRBJ1-2	.	.	CAWRVDYGYTF	TGTGCCTGGAGGGTGGACTATGGCTACACCTTC
TRBV10-1	TRBJ2-7	.	.	CASSESTANEQYF	TGCGCCAGCAGTGAGTCGACAGCGAACGAGCAGTACTTC
TRBV5-1	TRBJ1-1	.	.	CASSSGSSNTEAFF	TGCGCCAGCAGCTCAGGCAGTTCGAACACTGAAGCTTTCTTT
TRBV19	TRBJ1-2	.	.	CASSIEFEQGEYGYTF	TGTGCCAGTAGTATAGAGTTCGAGCAGGGAGAATATGGCTACACCTTC